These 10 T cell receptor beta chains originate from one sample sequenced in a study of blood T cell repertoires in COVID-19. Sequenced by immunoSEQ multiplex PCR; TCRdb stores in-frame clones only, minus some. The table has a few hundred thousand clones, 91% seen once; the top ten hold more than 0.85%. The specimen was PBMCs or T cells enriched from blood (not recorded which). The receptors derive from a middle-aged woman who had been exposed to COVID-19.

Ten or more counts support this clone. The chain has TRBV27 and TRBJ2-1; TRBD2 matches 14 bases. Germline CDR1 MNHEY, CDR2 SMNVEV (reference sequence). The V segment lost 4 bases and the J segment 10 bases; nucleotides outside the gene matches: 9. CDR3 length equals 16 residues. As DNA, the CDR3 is TGTGCCAGCAGTTCTCACGGGACTAGCGGGAGAGGAGAGCAGTTCTTC. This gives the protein CASSSHGTSGRGEQFF.

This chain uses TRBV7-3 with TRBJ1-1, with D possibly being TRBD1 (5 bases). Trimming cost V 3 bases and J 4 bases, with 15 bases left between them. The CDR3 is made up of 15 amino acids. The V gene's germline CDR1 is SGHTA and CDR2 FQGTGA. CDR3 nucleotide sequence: TGTGCCAGCAGCTTGACGACAGACCTAGGCACTGAAGCTTTCTTT. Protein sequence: CASSLTTDLGTEAFF.

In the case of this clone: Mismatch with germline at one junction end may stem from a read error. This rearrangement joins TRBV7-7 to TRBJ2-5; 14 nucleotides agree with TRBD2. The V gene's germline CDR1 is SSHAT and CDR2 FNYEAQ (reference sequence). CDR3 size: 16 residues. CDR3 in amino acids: CASSPSGLAGAETQYF. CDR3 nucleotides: TGTGCTAGCAGCCCGTCGGGACTAGCGGGGGCGGAGACCCAGTACTTC.

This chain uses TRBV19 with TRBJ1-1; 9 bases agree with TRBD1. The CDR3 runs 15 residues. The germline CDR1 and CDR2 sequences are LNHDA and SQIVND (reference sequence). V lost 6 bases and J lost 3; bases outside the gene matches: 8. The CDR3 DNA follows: TGTGCCAGTAGGCTCCTGGGGGACAGGGACACTGAAGCTTTCTTT. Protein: CASRLLGDRDTEAFF.

The CDR3, as DNA: TGTGCCAGCAGCAAAGTGTGGGACACAGGGATTTATAGCAATCAGCCCCAGCATTTT. Amino acid sequence: CASSKVWDTGIYSNQPQHF. The rearrangement links TRBV21-1 to TRBJ1-5; the D call of TRBD1 is as the table states it, not checked on the DNA. TRBV21-1 is marked as a pseudogene. The CDR3 spans 19 residues.

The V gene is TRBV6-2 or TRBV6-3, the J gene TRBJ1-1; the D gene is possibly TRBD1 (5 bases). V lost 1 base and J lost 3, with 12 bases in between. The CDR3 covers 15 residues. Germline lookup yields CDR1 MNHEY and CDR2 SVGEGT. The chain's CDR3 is CASSYYRIGDTEAFF. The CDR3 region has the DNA TGTGCCAGCAGTTACTATCGCATAGGGGACACTGAAGCTTTCTTT.

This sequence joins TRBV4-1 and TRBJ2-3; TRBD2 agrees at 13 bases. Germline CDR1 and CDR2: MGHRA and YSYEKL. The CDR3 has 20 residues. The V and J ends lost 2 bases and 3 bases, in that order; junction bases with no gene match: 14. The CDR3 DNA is TGCGCCAGCAGCCAACCCTTACTAGCGGGAGGGCCGAGGGGAACAGATACGCAGTATTTT. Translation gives CASSQPLLAGGPRGTDTQYF.

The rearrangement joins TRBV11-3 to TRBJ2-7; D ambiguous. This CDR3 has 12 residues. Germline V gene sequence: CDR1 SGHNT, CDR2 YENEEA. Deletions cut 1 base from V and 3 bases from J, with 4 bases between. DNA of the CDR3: TGTGCCAGCAGCTTAGTCAGCTACGAGCAGTACTTC. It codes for CASSLVSYEQYF.

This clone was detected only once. The CDR3 region has the DNA TGTGCCAGCAGCCCGACAGTTTCAACTTACAATGAGCAGTTCTTC. Amino acids: CASSPTVSTYNEQFF. V is TRBV7-9 and J is TRBJ2-1, with D possibly TRBD1 on 5 matching bases. V was trimmed by 5 bases and J by 4 bases, leaving 15 bases between them. The CDR3 spans 15 residues. Germline V lookup: CDR1 SEHNR, CDR2 FQNEAQ (reference sequence).

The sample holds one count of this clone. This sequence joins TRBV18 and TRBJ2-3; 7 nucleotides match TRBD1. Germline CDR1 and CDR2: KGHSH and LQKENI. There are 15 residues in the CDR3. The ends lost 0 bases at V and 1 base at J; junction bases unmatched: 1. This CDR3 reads CASSPPRGRTDTQYF. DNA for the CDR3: TGTGCCAGCTCACCACCAAGGGGGCGCACAGATACGCAGTATTTT.